These 5 T cell receptor beta chains were sequenced from one sample in a study of cytomegalovirus exposure and HLA in healthy donors. Researchers ran the PCR with 60 Vbeta and 13 Jbeta primers. Some clones are missing from TCRdb's copy, which holds only in-frame ones; the method was immunoSEQ multiplex PCR. Counted here are about 270,000 clones, more than 55% occurring once; the ten biggest clones make up roughly 2.4%. Specimen: PBMCs. These TCRs come from a female donor in good health and CMV-seronegative.

The rearrangement uses TRBV19 and TRBJ1-1; the D gene is possibly TRBD1 (6 bases). The germline gives CDR1 LNHDA, CDR2 SQIVND (reference sequence). Trimming took off 4 bases at V and 0 bases at J, with 15 bases between the two ends. The CDR3 consists of 16 residues. This chain's CDR3 is CASSTVGGKMNTEAFF. CDR3 sequence (DNA): TGTGCCAGTAGTACTGTTGGGGGCAAGATGAACACTGAAGCTTTCTTT.

This clone came up once. The V call is TRBV14, the J call TRBJ2-7; maybe TRBD1 (6 bases). V gave up 1 base and J gave up 2 bases, with 15 bases separating them. The CDR3 is 16 amino acids. The V gene's germline CDR1 is SGHDN and CDR2 FVKESK. CDR3 sequence reads: CASSQVGGAAPYEQYF. In DNA, the CDR3 is TGTGCCAGCAGCCAAGTAGGGGGAGCTGCTCCCTACGAGCAGTACTTC.

The genes are TRBV4-2 and TRBJ2-7, with unresolved D. Trimming took off 4 bases at V and 3 bases at J, with 13 bases between the two ends. From germline, CDR1 is LGHNA and CDR2 YNFKEQ. The CDR3 runs 14 residues. CDR3 amino acids: CASSRAVGDYEQYF. In DNA form, the CDR3 reads TGTGCCAGCAGCCGAGCCGTAGGAGACTACGAGCAGTACTTC.

The chain links TRBV2 to TRBJ1-5, with 9 positions matching TRBD1. The CDR3 covers 15 residues. V shed 2 bases, J shed 7 bases, and the junction held 6 bases outside the gene matches. Germline CDR1 reads SNHLY; CDR2 reads FYNNEI. CDR3 bases: TGTGCCAGCAGTGAAAGGGGACAGGGAGGCCAGCCCCAGCATTTT. This encodes CASSERGQGGQPQHF.

This clone was detected a few times. CDR3 protein: CASSENYHTGTSHEQYF. DNA for the CDR3: TGTGCCAGCAGCGAAAACTATCATACCGGGACTTCCCACGAGCAGTACTTC. The J gene is TRBJ2-7, the V gene TRBV6-1, with a weak D call TRBD2 (6 bases). Trimming stripped 6 bases from V and 5 bases from J, with 26 bases between. This CDR3 has 17 residues. Per the germline V gene, CDR1 is MNHNS and CDR2 is SASEGT.